The 20 T cell receptor beta chains below all came from one sample that was sequenced in a study of shared clonotypes between healthy human individuals (dated by TCRdb to about 2020). The library came from the immunoSEQ multiplex PCR assay. TCRdb stores this immuneACCESS table with in-frame sequences only. Part of the clones is absent; in the studies checked, under half of the shortfall reflects unresolved V genes, and no reason is known for the rest. This sample holds about 1 million clones; about 74% were observed only once. The top ten hold about 1.5% of the sample. Input material: memory CD4+ T cells sorted from blood. The cell subset or site label corresponds to: CD45RA-negative fraction. The receptors were gathered from a man aged 18 to 30 in good health.

J is TRBJ2-7 and V is TRBV7-9, with TRBD1 as a possible D gene (5 bases). From germline, CDR1 is SEHNR and CDR2 FQNEAQ (reference sequence). V lost 5 bases and J 0 bases, leaving 8 bases between the germline ends. The CDR3 is 13 amino acids. CDR3 sequence: CASSPTVSYEQYF. The CDR3 region has the DNA TGTGCCAGCAGCCCGACAGTCTCCTACGAGCAGTACTTC.

The rearrangement links TRBV5-1 to TRBJ2-1; 8 nucleotides align to TRBD2. The V gene end was trimmed by 0 bases and the J gene end by 8 bases; junction bases not matched to a gene: 7. Germline loops: CDR1 SGHRS, CDR2 YFSETQ. The CDR3 runs 15 residues. CDR3 sequence: CASSLESSGWDEQFF. CDR3 in DNA: TGCGCCAGCAGCTTGGAATCTAGCGGGTGGGATGAGCAGTTCTTC.

The gene calls are TRBV9 and TRBJ2-2, with no clear D. V lost 0 bases to trimming and J lost 5 bases, with 14 bases between them. The CDR3 spans 16 residues. Germline V gene lookup returns CDR1 SGDLS and CDR2 YYNGEE. The CDR3 DNA is TGTGCCAGCAGCGTAGGAGGAAACAGCCTGACCGGGGAGCTGTTTTTT. Translating gives CASSVGGNSLTGELFF.

The V gene is TRBV18, the J gene TRBJ2-3; 7 nucleotides line up with TRBD2. CDR3 length: 15 amino acids. CDR1 and CDR2 (germline): KGHSH, LQKENI. V shed 1 base and J 1 base; nucleotides not matched to a gene: 2. CDR3 region: CASSPRGGGTDTQYF. CDR3 nucleotides: TGTGCCAGCTCACCACGTGGGGGGGGCACAGATACGCAGTATTTT.

The chain recombines TRBV19 with TRBJ1-1; D remains unclear. The germline CDR1 and CDR2 sequences are LNHDA and SQIVND (reference sequence). Trimming removed 6 bases at V and 5 bases at J, with 13 bases between. CDR3 length: 13 amino acids. CDR3 region: CASRHPGGTEAFF. The CDR3 coding sequence is TGTGCCAGTAGACACCCGGGTGGAACTGAAGCTTTCTTT.

In this sample, this clone turned up once. This chain links TRBV30 with TRBJ2-7; 10 nucleotides match TRBD2. V shed 0 bases and J 0 bases; nucleotides not matched to a gene: 2. The germline gives CDR1 GTSNPN, CDR2 SVGIG (reference sequence). The CDR3 sequence is 15 residues long. This chain's CDR3 is CAWSVASGSSYEQYF. CDR3 nucleotides: TGTGCCTGGAGTGTGGCTAGCGGGAGCTCCTACGAGCAGTACTTC.

This clone was seen at least ten times. This chain connects TRBV10-3 to TRBJ2-3; 7 nucleotides align to TRBD2. V was pared by 6 bases and J by 4 bases, with 7 bases of the junction left unmatched. This CDR3 has 14 residues. Germline CDR1 reads ENHRY; CDR2 reads SYGVKD. CDR3 loop: CAIRGEGRADTQYF. In nucleotides, the CDR3 is TGTGCCATCAGGGGGGAGGGCCGTGCAGATACGCAGTATTTT.

In regard to this clone: This specimen includes other DNA sequences encoding the same CDR3. J is TRBJ2-1 and V is TRBV5-1, with D unresolved. This CDR3 contains 13 residues. In germline, CDR1 is SGHRS, CDR2 YFSETQ. V gave up 0 bases and J gave up 5 bases, with 6 bases separating them. The DNA of the CDR3 is TGCGCCAGCAGCTTGGGAACGGACAATGAGCAGTTCTTC. It codes for CASSLGTDNEQFF.

V and J are TRBV19 and TRBJ2-2, with 7 positions matching TRBD1. The V segment lost 7 bases and the J segment 3 bases; nucleotides outside the gene matches: 11. This CDR3 spans 16 amino acids. The V gene's germline CDR1 is LNHDA and CDR2 SQIVND (reference sequence). The DNA of the CDR3 is TGTGCCAGTAACCCTAACCCCGGACAGGACACCGGGGAGCTGTTTTTT. Translated: CASNPNPGQDTGELFF.

The chain is built from TRBV19 and TRBJ1-1; D is ambiguous. The CDR3 sequence is 12 residues long. Germline V gene sequence: CDR1 LNHDA, CDR2 SQIVND (reference sequence). Trimming took off 6 bases at V and 5 bases at J, with 10 bases between the two ends. CDR3 in DNA: TGTGCCAGTAGCCGCGGGGAGACTGAAGCTTTCTTT. Translation: CASSRGETEAFF.

The chain couples TRBV10-3 to TRBJ2-3; 9 bases align to TRBD1. Germline V gives CDR1 ENHRY, CDR2 SYGVKD. J was trimmed by 3 bases and V by 6 bases; bases with no gene match: 7. The CDR3 runs to 15 residues. Here the CDR3 DNA reads TGTGCCATCAGCAAGACAGGGGGGATTACAGATACGCAGTATTTT. Translated: CAISKTGGITDTQYF.

The genes are TRBV9 and TRBJ2-4, with D tentatively TRBD2 (5 bases). The V end was cut by 0 bases, the J end by 0 bases, with 16 bases between. The CDR3 runs to 18 residues. The germline V gene encodes CDR1 SGDLS and CDR2 YYNGEE. The CDR3 DNA sequence: TGTGCCAGCAGCGTAGTGAATTCGACTGGACTAGCCAAAAACATTCAGTACTTC. Its translation: CASSVVNSTGLAKNIQYF. The variable domain in full, completed from reference TRBV9 and TRBJ2-4, reads DSGVTQTPKHLITATGQRVTLRCSPRSGDLSVYWYQQSLDQGLQFLIQYYNGEERAKGNILERFSAQQFPDLHSELNLSSLELGDSALYFCASSVVNSTGLAKNIQYFGAGTRLSVL.

The chain couples TRBV19 to TRBJ1-2; D is perhaps TRBD1 (5 bases). The CDR3 consists of 13 residues. Germline V gene lookup returns CDR1 LNHDA and CDR2 SQIVND (reference sequence). V was clipped by 7 bases and J by 6 bases, with 15 bases between them. The CDR3 DNA sequence: TGTGCCAGTACCGCCCGGGACTCCAATGGCTACACCTTC. Translated: CASTARDSNGYTF. The full variable domain, with the rest looked up from reference TRBV19 and TRBJ1-2, is DGGITQSPKYLFRKEGQNVTLSCEQNLNHDAMYWYRQDPGQGLRLIYYSQIVNDFQKGDIAEGYSVSREKKESFPLTVTSAQKNPTAFYLCASTARDSNGYTFGSGTRLTVV.

The chain carries TRBV11-3 and TRBJ2-2; TRBD1 agrees at 7 bases. V lost 5 bases and J lost 4; bases outside the gene matches: 7. In germline, CDR1 is SGHNT, CDR2 YENEEA. CDR3 size: 15 residues. The CDR3 DNA is TGTGCCAGCAGCCTACTCGGGACAGCCACCGGGGAGCTGTTTTTT. This translates into CASSLLGTATGELFF.

A note on this clone: At one boundary the junction diverges from the germline segment, which might be a read error. The V and J genes are TRBV7-2 and TRBJ2-7; 11 bases align to TRBD2. There are 16 residues in the CDR3. Germline assignment: CDR1 SGHTA and CDR2 FQGNSA. The chain's CDR3 is CASSLAGLAGTYEQYF. The CDR3 DNA reads as TGTGCCAGCAGCCTAGCCGGACTAGCGGGTACCTACGAGCAGTACTTC.

The genes are TRBV28 and TRBJ1-1; weak D call: TRBD1 (5 bases). The CDR3 length is 16 residues. Per the germline V gene, CDR1 is MDHEN and CDR2 is SYDVKM. Trimming removed 4 bases from V and 0 bases from J, with 15 bases in between. The CDR3 sequence is CASSSLGLLMNTEAFF. The CDR3 DNA reads TGTGCCAGCAGTTCCCTGGGGCTGTTGATGAACACTGAAGCTTTCTTT.

In its sample, this clone was seen once. V usage is TRBV9 and J usage is TRBJ1-5, with TRBD1 matching 10 bases. Losses at the gene ends were 3 bases for V and 4 bases for J; bases not matched to a gene: 4. Germline lookup yields CDR1 SGDLS and CDR2 YYNGEE. The CDR3 contains 15 residues. CDR3 sequence: CASSGGTGVNQPQHF. The DNA of the CDR3 is TGTGCCAGCAGCGGAGGGACAGGGGTAAATCAGCCCCAGCATTTT.

Ten or more counts support this clone. This chain joins TRBV30 and TRBJ1-4, with D maybe TRBD1 (5 bases). From germline, CDR1 is GTSNPN and CDR2 SVGIG (reference sequence). V was cut by 4 bases and J by 8 bases, with 17 bases left in between. The CDR3 length is 14 residues. CDR3 sequence (DNA): TGTGCCTGGACGGTGGGGGTTAGCGGAGAAAAACTGTTTTTT. Protein sequence: CAWTVGVSGEKLFF. Based on the CDR3 plus reference TRBV30 and TRBJ1-4, the full variable domain is SQTIHQWPATLVQPVGSPLSLECTVEGTSNPNLYWYRQAAGRGLQLLFYSVGIGQISSEVPQNLSASRPQDRQFILSSKKLLLSDSGFYLCAWTVGVSGEKLFFGSGTQLSVL.

The chain has TRBV5-1 and TRBJ2-3; the D call may be TRBD1 or TRBD2 (5 bases each). The germline CDR1 and CDR2 sequences are SGHRS and YFSETQ. Trimming removed 3 bases at V and 6 bases at J, with 8 bases between. The CDR3 is 12 residues long. CDR3 sequence reads: CASSWGSDTQYF. DNA of the CDR3: TGCGCCAGCAGCTGGGGGTCGGATACGCAGTATTTT.

J is TRBJ1-2 and V is TRBV7-2, with TRBD1 identical over 7 bases. The germline gives CDR1 SGHTA, CDR2 FQGNSA. The CDR3 sequence is 13 residues long. Trimming removed 5 bases from V and 4 bases from J; junction bases left unmatched: 4. The CDR3 DNA reads TGTGCCAGCAGCGTCGACAGGGCCTATGGCTACACCTTC. This sequence encodes CASSVDRAYGYTF.